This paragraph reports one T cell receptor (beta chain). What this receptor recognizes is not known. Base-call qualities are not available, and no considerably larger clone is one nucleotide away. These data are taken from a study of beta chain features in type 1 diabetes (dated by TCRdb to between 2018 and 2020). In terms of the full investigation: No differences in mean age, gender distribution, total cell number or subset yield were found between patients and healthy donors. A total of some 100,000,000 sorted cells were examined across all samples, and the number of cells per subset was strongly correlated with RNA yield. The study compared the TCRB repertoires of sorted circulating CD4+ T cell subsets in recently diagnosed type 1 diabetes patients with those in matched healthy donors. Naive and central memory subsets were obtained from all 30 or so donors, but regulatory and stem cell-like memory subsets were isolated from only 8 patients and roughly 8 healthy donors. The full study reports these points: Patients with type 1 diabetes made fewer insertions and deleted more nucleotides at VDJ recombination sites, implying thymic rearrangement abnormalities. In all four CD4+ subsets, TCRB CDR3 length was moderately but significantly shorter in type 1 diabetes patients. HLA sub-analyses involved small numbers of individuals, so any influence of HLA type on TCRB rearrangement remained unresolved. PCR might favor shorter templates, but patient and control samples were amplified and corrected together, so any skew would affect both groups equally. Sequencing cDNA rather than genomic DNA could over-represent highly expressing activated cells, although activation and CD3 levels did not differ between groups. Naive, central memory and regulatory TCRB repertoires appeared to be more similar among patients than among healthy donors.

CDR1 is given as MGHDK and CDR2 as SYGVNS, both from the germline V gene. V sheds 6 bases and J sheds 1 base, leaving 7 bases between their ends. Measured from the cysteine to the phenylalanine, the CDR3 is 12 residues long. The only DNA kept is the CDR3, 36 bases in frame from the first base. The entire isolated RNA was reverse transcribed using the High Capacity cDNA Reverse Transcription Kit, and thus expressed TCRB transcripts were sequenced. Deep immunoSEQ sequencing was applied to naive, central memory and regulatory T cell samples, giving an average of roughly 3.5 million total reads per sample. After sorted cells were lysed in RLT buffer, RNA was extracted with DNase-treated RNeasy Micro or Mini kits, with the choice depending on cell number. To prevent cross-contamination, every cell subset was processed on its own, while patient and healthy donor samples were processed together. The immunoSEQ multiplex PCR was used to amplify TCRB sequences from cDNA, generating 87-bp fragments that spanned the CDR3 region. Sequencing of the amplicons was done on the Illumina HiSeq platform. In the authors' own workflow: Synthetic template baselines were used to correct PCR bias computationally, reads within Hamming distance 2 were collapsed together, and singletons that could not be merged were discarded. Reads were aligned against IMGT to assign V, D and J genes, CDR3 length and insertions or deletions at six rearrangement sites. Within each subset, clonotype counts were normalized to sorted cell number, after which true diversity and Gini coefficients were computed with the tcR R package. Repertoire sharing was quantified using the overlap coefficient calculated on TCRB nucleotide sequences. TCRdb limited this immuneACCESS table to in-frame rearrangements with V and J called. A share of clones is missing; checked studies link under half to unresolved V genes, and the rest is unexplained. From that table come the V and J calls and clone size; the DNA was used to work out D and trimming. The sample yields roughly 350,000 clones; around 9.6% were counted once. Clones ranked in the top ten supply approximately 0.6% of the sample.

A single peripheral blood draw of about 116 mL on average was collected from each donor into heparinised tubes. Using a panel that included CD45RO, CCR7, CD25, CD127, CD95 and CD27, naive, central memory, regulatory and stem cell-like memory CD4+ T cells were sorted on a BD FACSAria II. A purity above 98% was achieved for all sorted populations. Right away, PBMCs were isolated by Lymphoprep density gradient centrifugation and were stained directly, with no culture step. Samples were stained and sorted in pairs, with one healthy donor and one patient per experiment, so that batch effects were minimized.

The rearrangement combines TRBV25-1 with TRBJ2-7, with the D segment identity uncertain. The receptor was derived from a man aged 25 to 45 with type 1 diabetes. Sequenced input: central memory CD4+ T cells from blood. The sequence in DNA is TGTGCCAGCAGGGAGAGGTCCTACGAGCAGTACTTC. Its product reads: CASRERSYEQYF.